These T cell receptor beta chains were read from a single sample in a study of shared clonotypes between healthy human individuals. Using immunoSEQ multiplex PCR, the repertoire was profiled, and TCRdb retains in-frame clones only, with some absent. The data show about 2.4 million clones, approximately 94% seen once. Material: naive CD4+ T cells sorted from blood. Receptors were obtained from a man aged 18 to 35 in good health. CDR3s include the opening cysteine and the closing phenylalanine or tryptophan. The D gene is left open where the match is weak. Clone size appears in some rows only: once, few, many, or a class for an expanded clone.

. 12 TRBJ2-7 . TRBV9 CASSVVGGEQYF TGTGCCAGCAGCGTAGTCGGGGGCGAGCAGTACTTC
. 14 TRBJ1-1 . TRBV6-5 CASSPRGMNTEAFF TGTGCCAGCAGTCCCAGGGGAATGAACACTGAAGCTTTCTTT
. 13 TRBJ1-4 TRBD1 TRBV30 CAWRGTENEKLFF TGTGCCTGGAGGGGGACAGAGAATGAAAAACTGTTTTTT
. 14 TRBJ1-2 . TRBV5-1 CASSKGGDNYGYTF TGCGCCAGCAGCAAAGGGGGAGACAACTATGGCTACACCTTC
. 13 TRBJ1-1 . TRBV5-5 CASSFPAIHEAFF TGTGCCAGCAGCTTCCCTGCAATTCATGAAGCTTTCTTT
. 15 TRBJ2-7 TRBD2 TRBV4-2 CASSLGGTTHYEQYF TGTGCCAGCAGCTTGGGGGGGACGACTCACTACGAGCAGTACTTC
. 14 TRBJ2-7 . TRBV28 CASSPRPSSYEQYF TGTGCCAGCAGTCCCCGGCCCAGCTCCTACGAGCAGTACTTC
. 16 TRBJ1-3 TRBD1 TRBV18 CASSPGTGNSGNTIYF TGTGCCAGCTCACCCGGGACAGGAAACTCTGGAAACACCATATATTTT
. 12 TRBJ2-7 TRBD1 TRBV19 CASSSGQGEQYF TGTGCCAGTAGTTCGGGACAGGGGGAGCAGTACTTC
. 15 TRBJ2-2 . TRBV5-4 CASSLIGRGTGELFF TGTGCCAGCAGCTTGATCGGGAGAGGCACCGGGGAGCTGTTTTTT
. 15 TRBJ2-5 . TRBV11-2 CASSLVGGAPETQYF TGTGCCAGCAGCTTAGTAGGGGGGGCTCCAGAGACCCAGTACTTC
. 16 TRBJ1-4 . TRBV2 CASSVGTSATNEKLFF TGTGCCAGCAGTGTGGGGACCTCCGCAACTAATGAAAAACTGTTTTTT
. 13 TRBJ2-7 . TRBV2 CASRNLLSYEQYF TGTGCCAGCAGGAATCTACTCTCCTACGAGCAGTACTTC
few 14 TRBJ1-1 TRBD1 TRBV19 CASSMGQGGTEAFF TGTGCCAGTAGTATGGGACAGGGGGGGACTGAAGCTTTCTTT
. 16 TRBJ2-1 TRBD2 TRBV5-4 CATEPGGLAGVGEQFF TGTGCCACCGAGCCGGGGGGACTAGCGGGAGTGGGTGAGCAGTTCTTC